The T cell receptor beta chain described here comes from a study of OX40 agonist ivuxolimab in advanced cancers. About the research overall: Given to patients was ivuxolimab, an agonistic anti-OX40 (CD134) antibody. Every patient in dose escalation had hepatocellular carcinoma, melanoma, renal cell or head and neck cancer.

Profiling relied on immunoSEQ multiplex PCR, and the TCRdb table lists in-frame clones only, not all of them. The sample has tens of thousands of clones, 75% to 95% seen once. As concerns this clone: Its matching antigen is unknown.

CDR3 length: 13 amino acids. Germline V gene data show CDR1 as GTSNPN and CDR2 as SVGIG (reference sequence). Trimming pared 3 bases from V and 6 bases from J, leaving 15 bases between. Study-wide results and caveats: Among the lowest peripheral clonal expansion occurred in 0.1-3.0 mg/kg partial responders.

The material sequenced was CD4+ or CD8+ T cells sorted from blood, taken in a trial of the OX40 agonist ivuxolimab. The origin of this receptor is an adult with an advanced solid tumor such as melanoma, head and neck, liver or kidney cancer. The chain combines TRBV30 with TRBJ2-7, with D perhaps matching TRBD2 (6 bases). As DNA, the CDR3 is TGTGCCTGGAGATGGGGGGATGTGGGCGAGCAGTACTTC. Its translation: CAWRWGDVGEQYF.